One sample yielded the 25 T cell receptor beta chains listed below, sequenced in a study of cytomegalovirus exposure and HLA in healthy donors. This PCR relied on a set of 60 Vbeta primers and 13 Jbeta primers. The table came from immunoSEQ multiplex PCR; TCRdb's copy has only in-frame clones and leaves some out. The sample has approximately 180,000 clones, roughly 80% seen once. Source material: PBMCs. These receptors came from a woman aged 50 to 65 in good health and CMV-seronegative.

The chain employs TRBV25-1 and TRBJ2-2; 10 positions agree with TRBD1. The V gene end was trimmed by 6 bases and the J gene end by 2 bases; junction bases not matched to a gene: 9. From germline, CDR1 is MGHDK and CDR2 SYGVNS. This CDR3 has 17 amino acids. DNA of the CDR3: TGTGCCAGCAGCTTCCCCGGGACAGGGGAAAACACCGGGGAGCTGTTTTTT. Encoded protein: CASSFPGTGENTGELFF.

The chain is built from TRBV5-1 and TRBJ2-5; TRBD2 might be the D (5 bases). From germline, CDR1 is SGHRS and CDR2 YFSETQ. The CDR3 consists of 15 residues. Trimming pared 4 bases from V and 5 bases from J, leaving 18 bases between. CDR3 bases: TGCGCCAGCAGCCGTGACGGGGTTTGGCTGGAGACCCAGTACTTC. Its translation: CASSRDGVWLETQYF. The whole variable domain, filled in from reference TRBV5-1 and TRBJ2-5, reads KAGVTQTPRYLIKTRGQQVTLSCSPISGHRSVSWYQQTPGQGLQFLFEYFSETQRNKGNFPGRFSGRQFSNSRSEMNVSTLELGDSALYLCASSRDGVWLETQYFGPGTRLLVL.

Remarks on this clone: A read error may account for a junction end that differs from germline. The chain joins TRBV7-7 to TRBJ2-1; D gene ambiguous. The length of the CDR3 is 17 residues. The germline CDR1 and CDR2 sequences are SSHAT and FNYEAQ (reference sequence). CDR3 sequence reads: CASSLGASGRGYNEQFF. The CDR3 DNA reads TGTGCTAGCAGCTTAGGTGCAAGTGGCCGCGGCTACAATGAGCAGTTCTTC.

The V and J genes are TRBV18 and TRBJ1-1, with D possibly TRBD1 on 6 matching bases. Trimming took 1 base from V and 1 from J, leaving 13 bases between them. Germline CDR1 KGHSH, CDR2 LQKENI. The CDR3 contains 16 residues. Here the CDR3 reads CASSPLNKQGNTEAFF. The DNA for the CDR3 is TGTGCCAGCTCACCACTCAATAAACAGGGGAACACTGAAGCTTTCTTT.

The CDR3 is CASSEPGTATGELFF. CDR3 nucleotides: TGCGCCAGCAGTGAGCCTGGGACAGCCACCGGGGAGCTGTTTTTT. The chain links TRBV10-1 to TRBJ2-2, with TRBD1 matching 7 bases. This CDR3 has 15 residues. The germline V gene encodes CDR1 WNHNN and CDR2 SYGVQD (reference sequence). V gave up 2 bases and J gave up 4 bases; unmatched junction bases: 4.

The V gene is TRBV7-9, the J gene TRBJ2-7, with 7 bases matching TRBD1. Looked up from germline, CDR1 is SEHNR and CDR2 is FQNEAQ (reference sequence). Losses at the gene ends were 6 bases for V and 6 bases for J; bases not matched to a gene: 8. The CDR3 totals 13 residues. CDR3 in DNA: TGTGCCAGCAGTAAAACAGGGGTCGGCGAGCAGTACTTC. Residues: CASSKTGVGEQYF.

V is TRBV7-9 and J is TRBJ2-5; D unclear. The J call may be faulty, since TRBJ2-7 better matches the DNA end. The CDR3 runs 15 residues. Germline V gene lookup returns CDR1 SEHNR and CDR2 FQNEAQ (reference sequence). The CDR3 loop reads CASSTSLGRSYEQYF. The CDR3 nucleotides read TGTGCCAGCAGCACCTCGCTAGGTAGGAGTTACGAGCAGTACTTC.

This chain links TRBV7-2 with TRBJ2-7; possibly TRBD2 for D (6 bases). Looked up from germline, CDR1 is SGHTA and CDR2 is FQGNSA. Trimming removed 5 bases from V and 6 bases from J, with 20 bases in between. The CDR3 has 15 amino acids. The chain's CDR3 is CASSALQFGEVEQYF. Written as DNA, the CDR3 is TGTGCCAGCAGCGCGCTACAATTCGGGGAGGTCGAGCAGTACTTC.

The chain is built from TRBV4-3 and TRBJ1-4; 8 bases agree with TRBD1. The J segment lost 7 bases and the V segment lost 3 bases, leaving 4 bases of the junction unmatched. The CDR3 spans 14 residues. The germline CDR1 and CDR2 sequences are LGHNA and YSLEER. The CDR3 DNA follows: TGCGCCAGCAGCCACAGGGGGCTCGGTGAAAAACTGTTTTTT. Encoded protein: CASSHRGLGEKLFF.

This clone appeared a few times. The chain employs TRBV4-3 and TRBJ2-1; D is undetermined. V dropped 4 bases and J dropped 5 bases, with 12 bases sitting between them. CDR1 and CDR2 from the germline V gene are LGHNA and YSLEER. This CDR3 region has 14 residues. The CDR3 here is CASSPVYSNNEQFF. CDR3 bases: TGCGCCAGCAGCCCGGTGTACTCAAACAATGAGCAGTTCTTC.

This chain connects TRBV5-1 to TRBJ2-7, with TRBD1 as a possible D gene (5 bases). CDR3 length equals 14 residues. The germline CDR1 and CDR2 sequences are SGHRS and YFSETQ. V was shortened by 0 bases and J by 0 bases, with 7 bases between the two germline ends. CDR3 loop: CASSLEQASYEQYF. CDR3 bases: TGCGCCAGCAGCTTGGAACAGGCCTCCTACGAGCAGTACTTC.

The chain carries TRBV11-3 and TRBJ2-2; TRBD2 aligns across 8 bases. In germline, CDR1 is SGHNT, CDR2 YENEEA. After removal of 1 base from V and 5 bases from J, the junction contained 3 bases not matched to a gene. The CDR3 is 15 residues long. CDR3: CASSLAGGDTGELFF. Written as DNA, the CDR3 is TGTGCCAGCAGCTTAGCGGGAGGGGATACCGGGGAGCTGTTTTTT.

The gene calls are TRBV27 and TRBJ1-1, with D possibly TRBD1 on 6 matching bases. CDR1 is MNHEY, CDR2 SMNVEV, per germline (reference sequence). V was cut by 3 bases and J by 1 base, with 15 bases left in between. This CDR3 is built from 16 residues. The CDR3 reads CASSFSHSTGNTEAFF. The CDR3 DNA reads TGTGCCAGCAGTTTTTCTCACTCGACAGGGAACACTGAAGCTTTCTTT.

This sequence joins TRBV19 and TRBJ2-1; the D is unclear. The germline V and J ends were trimmed by 2 bases and 9 bases, with 14 bases remaining between them. The germline V gene has CDR1 LNHDA and CDR2 SQIVND (reference sequence). The CDR3 loop spans 14 amino acids. CDR3 DNA sequence: TGTGCCAGTAGTATACCCCTAGGCCGCGGTGAGCAGTTCTTC. This codes for CASSIPLGRGEQFF.

The rearrangement uses TRBV27 and TRBJ2-7; D not certain. The CDR3 runs to 13 residues. Per the germline V gene, CDR1 is MNHEY and CDR2 is SMNVEV (reference sequence). The V end was cut by 6 bases, the J end by 4 bases, with 13 bases between. This CDR3 is CASRQIEGYEQYF. CDR3 in DNA: TGTGCCAGCAGACAGATAGAAGGATACGAGCAGTACTTC.

The chain employs TRBV28 and TRBJ2-7, with D maybe TRBD2 (6 bases). Germline V CDR1 and CDR2: MDHEN, SYDVKM. The CDR3 length is 13 residues. Deletions cut 5 bases from V and 5 bases from J, with 13 bases between. For the CDR3, the DNA is TGTGCCAGCAGTCCCAGGTGGAGGGACGAGCAGTACTTC. Amino acids: CASSPRWRDEQYF.

This chain links TRBV7-8 with TRBJ1-1; D is unresolved. Trimming cost V 4 bases and J 4 bases, with 19 bases left between them. The CDR3 loop spans 16 amino acids. CDR1 and CDR2 (germline): SGHVS, FQNEAQ. The CDR3 DNA is TGTGCCAGCAGCTCCTTGACGGCAGGTCTCAGCACTGAAGCTTTCTTT. It specifies CASSSLTAGLSTEAFF. Variable domain in full (rest from reference TRBV7-8 and TRBJ1-1): GAGVSQSPRYKVAKRGQDVALRCDPISGHVSLFWYQQALGQGPEFLTYFQNEAQLDKSGLPSDRFFAERPEGSVSTLKIQRTQQEDSAVYLCASSSLTAGLSTEAFFGQGTRLTVV.

The rearrangement joins TRBV7-9 to TRBJ1-1, with 8 bases lining up with TRBD1. After removal of 5 bases from V and 0 bases from J, the junction contained 8 bases not matched to a gene. This CDR3 has 16 residues. The germline gives CDR1 SEHNR, CDR2 FQNEAQ (reference sequence). The CDR3 protein is CASSQWSGGMNTEAFF. CDR3 coding DNA: TGTGCCAGCAGCCAATGGTCAGGGGGCATGAACACTGAAGCTTTCTTT.

The chain carries TRBV5-6 and TRBJ2-5; weak D call: TRBD1 (6 bases). V was shortened by 4 bases and J by 4 bases, with 14 bases between the two germline ends. Germline CDR1 reads SGHDT; CDR2 reads YYEEEE. The CDR3 consists of 14 residues. The CDR3 region has the DNA TGTGCCAGCAGCCGGACGACAGGTGTAGAGACCCAGTACTTC. This gives the protein CASSRTTGVETQYF. Drawing the rest from reference TRBV5-6 and TRBJ2-5, the complete variable domain is DAGVTQSPTHLIKTRGQQVTLRCSPKSGHDTVSWYQQALGQGPQFIFQYYEEEERQRGNFPDRFSGHQFPNYSSELNVNALLLGDSALYLCASSRTTGVETQYFGPGTRLLVL.

The rearrangement links TRBV4-2 to TRBJ2-3, with TRBD2 matching 7 bases. The CDR3 runs 21 residues. Germline V gives CDR1 LGHNA, CDR2 YNFKEQ. The trim removed 0 bases at V and 3 bases at J, leaving 21 bases unmatched. CDR3 region: CASSQDLYSGGRGYSTDTQYF. CDR3 DNA: TGTGCCAGCAGCCAAGATTTATATTCGGGCGGGAGAGGTTATTCGACAGATACGCAGTATTTT.

The CDR3 reads CASSLAGVDYGYTF. The DNA for the CDR3 is TGTGCCAGCAGTTTGGCGGGGGTGGACTATGGCTACACCTTC. This chain links TRBV28 with TRBJ1-2; D is perhaps TRBD1 (5 bases). The CDR3 has 14 amino acids. Germline V lookup: CDR1 MDHEN, CDR2 SYDVKM. V was pared by 3 bases and J by 3 bases, with 11 bases between.

This clone was detected once. The gene calls are TRBV7-9 and TRBJ1-1, with a possible D match to TRBD1 (5 bases). The ends were cut back, 3 bases at V and 1 base at J, with 9 bases in the middle. Germline CDR1 SEHNR, CDR2 FQNEAQ (reference sequence). This CDR3 contains 14 residues. This chain's CDR3 is CASSFPRGNTEAFF. The CDR3 DNA is TGTGCCAGCAGCTTTCCTAGGGGGAACACTGAAGCTTTCTTT. The full variable domain, its missing parts supplied by reference TRBV7-9 and TRBJ1-1, is DTGVSQNPRHKITKRGQNVTFRCDPISEHNRLYWYRQTLGQGPEFLTYFQNEAQLEKSRLLSDRFSAERPKGSFSTLEIQRTEQGDSAMYLCASSFPRGNTEAFFGQGTRLTVV.

The chain combines TRBV11-2 with TRBJ2-3, with 9 bases fitting TRBD2. Germline V CDR1 and CDR2: SGHAT, FQNNGV. The CDR3 is 18 residues long. V shed 0 bases, J shed 0 bases, and the junction held 7 bases outside the gene matches. The CDR3 nucleotides are TGTGCCAGCAGCTTAGATCCTAGCGGGGTAACTAGCACAGATACGCAGTATTTT. Protein: CASSLDPSGVTSTDTQYF.

The gene calls are TRBV9 and TRBJ1-5, with a tentative D call TRBD1 (5 bases). There are 13 residues in the CDR3. Germline CDR1 and CDR2: SGDLS and YYNGEE. V lost 4 bases to trimming and J lost 5 bases, with 10 bases between them. DNA of the CDR3: TGTGCCAGCAGCCTCGACAGCTATCAGCCCCAGCATTTT. Translating it yields CASSLDSYQPQHF.

The sample holds a few counts of this clone. The chain couples TRBV7-2 to TRBJ2-1, with D uncertain. V gave up 1 base and J gave up 9 bases, with 10 bases separating them. CDR1 and CDR2 (germline): SGHTA, FQGNSA. The CDR3 is 13 amino acids. CDR3 sequence: CASSLEAATEQFF. The CDR3 DNA reads as TGTGCCAGCAGCTTAGAGGCGGCCACTGAGCAGTTCTTC.